This T cell receptor (beta chain) was documented in a study of post-analysis software for immune sequencing data. Researchers reported that TCR beta cDNA libraries carried unique molecular identifiers. TCRdb reprocessed the PCR reads with MiXCR, giving one entry per CDR3 protein. This sample has some 370,000 distinct CDR3 sequences, with less than 35% found just once. This clonotype was counted a few times. This TCR was recovered from a girl between 5 and 17 years old with multiple sclerosis. The specimen sequenced was blood.

CDR3 bases: TGTGCCAGCAGTTACCGACAGGGAACAGCCTCCTACAATGAGCAGTTCTTC. Translating gives CASSYRQGTASYNEQFF. The chain joins TRBV6-5 to TRBJ2-1; 7 nucleotides align to TRBD1. Germline lookup yields CDR1 MNHEY and CDR2 SVGAGI. This CDR3 is 17 amino acids long. Trimming at V came to 2 bases and at J to 0 bases, leaving 7 bases not matched to a gene.